This TCR beta chain emerged from a study of early T cells in non-severe SARS-CoV-2 infection. Study information: Chains stayed unpaired after sequencing of bulk RNA from unsorted whole blood. Study results and caveats: Missing private and CD4 specificities, VDJdb matching favored anti-spike CD8 responses.

Individually, cDNA molecules had unique molecular identifiers attached to them. TCRdb re-analysed the 5' RACE reads in MiXCR, keeping a single row per CDR3 protein. The sample consists of roughly 38,000 distinct CDR3 sequences, 4.5% to 7% of them appearing once. This CDR3 has 16 residues. V was clipped by 3 bases and J by 3 bases; unmatched bases: 6. Germline loops: CDR1 SEHNR, CDR2 FQNEAQ (reference sequence). There are many counts of this clonotype. No antigen is known for it. The V and J genes are TRBV7-9 and TRBJ1-5, with 9 bases lining up with TRBD1. This clonotype was obtained from an adult who was a healthcare worker with PCR-confirmed SARS-CoV-2 infection or an uninfected control (not recorded which). This specimen consisted of whole blood, obtained at baseline. The CDR3 DNA reads TGTGCCAGCAGCTTCAGCGGACAGGGGCCCAATCAGCCCCAGCATTTT. It specifies CASSFSGQGPNQPQHF.